This entry lists 19 T cell receptor beta chains sequenced from one sample in a study of T-cell memory formation after mild COVID-19. MiXCR, run by TCRdb on the 5' RACE reads, gives a single entry per CDR3 protein. The sample includes more than 400,000 distinct CDR3 sequences, about 20% of them seen just once. The sample was PBMCs or a T cell subset sorted from them (not recorded which). The receptor set was obtained from an adult woman who had mild COVID-19 (a few samples of this study predate the infection). Cell type and time point are not known.

This clonotype was detected a few times. This chain joins TRBV5-6 and TRBJ1-5; the match to TRBD1 covers 9 bases. V shed 4 bases and J 1 base; nucleotides not matched to a gene: 6. Germline CDR1 reads SGHDT; CDR2 reads YYEEEE. The CDR3 contains 16 residues. CDR3 sequence (DNA): TGTGCCAGCAGCCGAAAGGGGACAGGGAGCAATCAGCCCCAGCATTTT. Its translation is CASSRKGTGSNQPQHF.

This clonotype was counted ten times or more. V and J are TRBV7-8 and TRBJ2-1; the D is unclear. V was clipped by 3 bases and J by 6 bases, with 9 bases between them. CDR1 is SGHVS and CDR2 is FQNEAQ in the germline V gene. CDR3 size: 13 residues. CDR3 region: CASSFVIGNEQFF. The CDR3 nucleotides read TGTGCCAGCAGCTTTGTGATCGGCAATGAGCAGTTCTTC.

This clonotype has just a few counts. The genes are TRBV3-1 and TRBJ1-5, with no clear D. V dropped 4 bases and J dropped 2 bases, with 12 bases sitting between them. The CDR3 consists of 15 residues. CDR1 LGHDT and CDR2 YNNKEL come from the germline V gene (reference sequence). CDR3 nucleotides: TGTGCCAGCAGCCCAGGATTTACAGGCAATCAGCCCCAGCATTTT. This codes for CASSPGFTGNQPQHF.

The chain has TRBV4-3 and TRBJ1-4; 7 bases match TRBD1. From germline, CDR1 is LGHNA and CDR2 YSLEER. The CDR3 length is 15 residues. V gave up 5 bases and J gave up 3 bases; unmatched junction bases: 6. CDR3 sequence: CASSIQGSPNEKLFF. In DNA form, the CDR3 reads TGCGCCAGCAGCATACAGGGGTCCCCTAATGAAAAACTGTTTTTT.

This clonotype was observed at least ten times. The J gene is TRBJ2-5, the V gene TRBV7-2, with D possibly matching TRBD1 (6 bases). Deletions cut 1 base from V and 4 bases from J, with 13 bases between. In germline, CDR1 is SGHTA, CDR2 FQGNSA. The CDR3 extends over 15 amino acids. CDR3 in DNA: TGTGCCAGCAGCTTAGGTAGCAGGGGAGCAGAGACCCAGTACTTC. Translation: CASSLGSRGAETQYF.

The J gene is TRBJ1-1, the V gene TRBV7-9, with D uncertain. This CDR3 is built from 12 residues. The germline CDR1 and CDR2 sequences are SEHNR and FQNEAQ (reference sequence). V lost 1 base to trimming and J lost 6 bases, with 6 bases between them. CDR3 loop: CASSLGSAEAFF. The CDR3 DNA reads TGTGCCAGCAGCTTAGGGAGCGCTGAAGCTTTCTTT.

This clonotype has just a few counts. J is TRBJ1-1 and V is TRBV5-1, with D unclear. CDR3 size: 14 residues. Per germline, CDR1 SGHRS and CDR2 YFSETQ. Between the trimmed V and J ends, which lost 1 base and 3 bases, there was a span of 10 bases. The CDR3 DNA follows: TGCGCCAGCAGCTTGTTATGGGAGGACACTGAAGCTTTCTTT. Translation: CASSLLWEDTEAFF.

This clonotype has just a few counts. The chain recombines TRBV5-1 with TRBJ1-2, with D perhaps TRBD1 (5 bases). Trimming shortened V by 7 bases and J by 2 bases, and 18 bases separated the two germline ends. Germline values: CDR1 SGHRS, CDR2 YFSETQ. There are 15 residues in the CDR3. The CDR3 bases are TGCGCCAGCCACCCCGAGGGGCATTTGAACTATGGCTACACCTTC. This gives the protein CASHPEGHLNYGYTF.

There are many counts of this clonotype. The J gene is TRBJ1-1, the V gene TRBV7-9; D not certain. Germline CDR1 is SEHNR and CDR2 is FQNEAQ (reference sequence). V shed 3 bases and J shed 4 bases, with 9 bases lying between them. The CDR3 consists of 13 residues. In nucleotides, the CDR3 is TGTGCCAGCAGCTTCGAACTTACCACTGAAGCTTTCTTT. Protein: CASSFELTTEAFF.

This sequence joins TRBV20-1 and TRBJ1-4; no definite D call. Per germline, CDR1 DFQATT and CDR2 SNEGSKA (reference sequence). This CDR3 spans 15 amino acids. V was trimmed by 0 bases and J by 7 bases, leaving 15 bases between them. CDR3 bases: TGCAGTGCTAGAGATCTGGGTGTGTGGGGTGAAAAACTGTTTTTT. Protein product: CSARDLGVWGEKLFF.

J is TRBJ2-3 and V is TRBV7-8; D ambiguous. Deletions cut 1 base from V and 2 bases from J, with 10 bases between. The CDR3 extends over 15 amino acids. From germline, CDR1 is SGHVS and CDR2 FQNEAQ. CDR3 protein: CASSLVVVATDTQYF. The CDR3 DNA reads as TGTGCCAGCAGCTTAGTTGTAGTCGCCACAGATACGCAGTATTTT. Together with reference TRBV7-8 and TRBJ2-3, the CDR3 gives the full variable domain: GAGVSQSPRYKVAKRGQDVALRCDPISGHVSLFWYQQALGQGPEFLTYFQNEAQLDKSGLPSDRFFAERPEGSVSTLKIQRTQQEDSAVYLCASSLVVVATDTQYFGPGTRLTVL.

The chain employs TRBV5-1 and TRBJ2-2, with D hard to call. The germline V gene encodes CDR1 SGHRS and CDR2 YFSETQ. The CDR3 runs 15 residues. V lost 1 base and J 2 bases, leaving 9 bases between the germline ends. CDR3 amino acids: CASSLIESNTGELFF. The CDR3, as DNA: TGCGCCAGCAGCTTGATCGAGTCCAACACCGGGGAGCTGTTTTTT.

The J gene is TRBJ2-7, the V gene TRBV14; perhaps TRBD2 as D (5 bases). Per germline, CDR1 SGHDN and CDR2 FVKESK. The CDR3 has 15 amino acids. Deletions cut 3 bases from V and 6 bases from J, with 18 bases between. The DNA for the CDR3 is TGTGCCAGCAGCCAGCGAAAAGGAAGCGGTGGCGAGCAGTACTTC. Its translation is CASSQRKGSGGEQYF.

This clonotype was found a few times. The chain employs TRBV7-2 and TRBJ2-3; no clear D gene. This CDR3 has 17 residues. CDR1 is SGHTA and CDR2 is FQGNSA in the germline V gene. Trimming shortened V by 0 bases and J by 1 base, and 14 bases separated the two germline ends. The CDR3 sequence is CASSLAGGKAGTDTQYF. CDR3 nucleotide sequence: TGTGCCAGCAGCTTAGCTGGTGGTAAAGCAGGCACAGATACGCAGTATTTT.

The rearrangement links TRBV12-3 or TRBV12-4 to TRBJ1-6; D is uncertain. Trimming left V 1 base short and J 8 bases short, with 12 bases between. The CDR3 extends over 15 amino acids. The CDR3 here is CASSLVSNGDSPLHF. The CDR3, as DNA: TGTGCCAGCAGTTTAGTATCAAATGGGGATTCACCCCTCCACTTT.

This clonotype was seen once. The CDR3 DNA sequence: TGTGCCACCAGCAGAGCCCCGGGACAGGCCTACAATGAGCAGTTCTTC. It specifies CATSRAPGQAYNEQFF. The V call is TRBV15, the J call TRBJ2-1; the match to TRBD1 covers 8 bases. The CDR3 contains 16 residues. The V and J ends lost 1 base and 2 bases, in that order; junction bases with no gene match: 4. The germline V gene encodes CDR1 LNHNV and CDR2 YYDKDF (reference sequence).

This clonotype was counted only a few times. The V call is TRBV6-5, the J call TRBJ2-5; 9 positions match TRBD2. CDR1 and CDR2 from the germline V gene are MNHEY and SVGAGI. V lost 6 bases to trimming and J lost 5 bases; unmatched junction nucleotides: 7. The CDR3 runs to 14 residues. The CDR3 DNA follows: TGTGCCAGCAGACTCACCACTAGCGGGGAGACCCAGTACTTC. It codes for CASRLTTSGETQYF.

The gene calls are TRBV11-3 and TRBJ1-2; D perhaps matches TRBD1 (5 bases). Trimming stripped 5 bases from V and 6 bases from J, with 10 bases between. Germline V gene lookup returns CDR1 SGHNT and CDR2 YENEEA. CDR3 size: 12 residues. Here the CDR3 reads CASSPRDDGYTF. The CDR3 region has the DNA TGTGCCAGCAGCCCCAGGGACGATGGCTACACCTTC.

This clonotype was seen more than once but under ten times. The chain uses TRBV4-1 and TRBJ1-1; a possible D gene is TRBD1 (6 bases). Looked up from germline, CDR1 is MGHRA and CDR2 is YSYEKL. The CDR3 spans 17 residues. Trimming pared 1 base from V and 0 bases from J, leaving 15 bases between. The CDR3 DNA follows: TGCGCCAGCAGCCAAGGTATAGGACAGACCATGAACACTGAAGCTTTCTTT. The encoded protein is CASSQGIGQTMNTEAFF.